Following are 28 T cell receptor beta chains from one sample sequenced in a study of Ad26.COV2.S vaccination and SARS-CoV-2 variants. Treatment reported: approximately 18 received Ad26.COV2.S at low or high dose, single or two shots; about 5 received placebo; per-sample allocation not given. Collection of the samples took place on day 63 after the first injection of vaccine or placebo. TCRdb's copy holds only in-frame clones and misses some; the assay was immunoSEQ multiplex PCR. Of more than 350,000 clones listed, over 75% are singletons. Source: peripheral blood, taken in a trial of Ad26.COV2.S vaccine versus placebo. These receptor sequences come from a person between 18 and 59 years old who received the Ad26.COV2.S COVID-19 vaccine or a placebo.

This chain links TRBV30 with TRBJ1-4; 9 nucleotides line up with TRBD1. Germline V lookup: CDR1 GTSNPN, CDR2 SVGIG (reference sequence). There are 15 residues in the CDR3. V lost 4 bases and J lost 8; bases outside the gene matches: 11. The CDR3 loop is CAWTGEGTGKEKLFF. CDR3 bases: TGTGCCTGGACGGGTGAGGGGACAGGGAAGGAAAAACTGTTTTTT. Complete variable domain (other parts from reference TRBV30 and TRBJ1-4): SQTIHQWPATLVQPVGSPLSLECTVEGTSNPNLYWYRQAAGRGLQLLFYSVGIGQISSEVPQNLSASRPQDRQFILSSKKLLLSDSGFYLCAWTGEGTGKEKLFFGSGTQLSVL.

V gene TRBV6-4 combines with J gene TRBJ2-1, with D possibly TRBD1 on 5 matching bases. Trimming stripped 5 bases from V and 2 bases from J, with 10 bases between. Per the germline V gene, CDR1 is MRHNA and CDR2 is SNTAGT. The CDR3 totals 14 residues. CDR3 nucleotide sequence: TGTGCCAGCAGTCGACAGTCGACCTACAATGAGCAGTTCTTC. This encodes CASSRQSTYNEQFF.

Only a few counts were recorded for this clone. The chain has TRBV6-4 and TRBJ1-5; TRBD1 agrees at 7 bases. Germline CDR1 is MRHNA and CDR2 is SNTAGT. The CDR3 sequence is 14 residues long. J gave up 3 bases and V 8 bases, and 7 bases lay outside the gene matches. Written as DNA, the CDR3 is TGTGCCAGCGGGACAGCGAACAACAATCAGCCCCAGCATTTT. This sequence encodes CASGTANNNQPQHF.

The chain has TRBV7-2 and TRBJ2-5; 9 bases match TRBD2. Germline V gene sequence: CDR1 SGHTA, CDR2 FQGNSA. The CDR3 runs 16 residues. V lost 2 bases to trimming and J lost 7 bases; unmatched junction nucleotides: 11. The CDR3 loop is CASSLSSSGTWGTQYF. Here the CDR3 DNA reads TGTGCCAGCAGCTTATCCTCTAGCGGGACCTGGGGGACCCAGTACTTC.

The V gene is TRBV5-4, the J gene TRBJ2-5, with D possibly being TRBD2 (6 bases). Germline values: CDR1 SGHNT, CDR2 YYREEE (reference sequence). V shed 5 bases and J shed 5 bases, with 16 bases lying between them. The CDR3 totals 14 residues. The CDR3, as DNA: TGTGCCAGCAGGGCGGGGCGGGGCGAGGAGACCCAGTACTTC. Translated: CASRAGRGEETQYF.

The genes are TRBV5-4 and TRBJ2-7, with 9 bases identical to TRBD1. The CDR3 is 14 amino acids. Per the germline V gene, CDR1 is SGHNT and CDR2 is YYREEE (reference sequence). J gave up 5 bases and V 3 bases, and 6 bases lay outside the gene matches. As DNA, the CDR3 is TGTGCCAGCAGCTCGCGACAGGGGGGCGACGAGCAGTACTTC. Translating gives CASSSRQGGDEQYF.

V is TRBV20-1 and J is TRBJ2-5; D call uncertain. Deletions cut 3 bases from V and 1 base from J, with 3 bases between. Germline CDR1 reads DFQATT; CDR2 reads SNEGSKA (reference sequence). The CDR3 sequence is 11 residues long. The CDR3 region has the DNA TGCAGTGCTAGGGGCCAAGAGACCCAGTACTTC. Protein sequence: CSARGQETQYF.

The rearrangement links TRBV7-9 to TRBJ2-5; D might be TRBD1 (6 bases). Trimming cost V 6 bases and J 5 bases, with 13 bases left between them. The CDR3 spans 13 residues. Germline CDR1 and CDR2: SEHNR and FQNEAQ (reference sequence). CDR3 bases: TGTGCCAGCAGAACCACAGGGTTGGAGACCCAGTACTTC. It is translated as CASRTTGLETQYF.

The chain joins TRBV23-1 to TRBJ2-7, with D possibly being TRBD1 (5 bases). TRBV23-1 belongs to the ORF category, with a function that is uncertain. The CDR3 extends over 11 amino acids. V lost 8 bases, J lost 6 bases, and 11 bases lay in between. CDR3 in amino acids: CASGQGCEQYF. Written as DNA, the CDR3 is TGCGCCAGCGGCCAGGGTTGCGAGCAGTACTTC.

The rearrangement joins TRBV4-3 to TRBJ1-4; 8 bases line up with TRBD1. The ends lost 0 bases at V and 6 bases at J; junction bases unmatched: 6. Germline CDR1 and CDR2: LGHNA and YSLEER. The CDR3 is made up of 16 amino acids. The CDR3 here is CASSQDRPGGYEKLFF. DNA for the CDR3: TGCGCCAGCAGCCAAGACCGCCCAGGGGGCTATGAAAAACTGTTTTTT.

The chain carries TRBV3-1 (or the pseudogene TRBV3-2) and TRBJ2-3, with 10 bases identical to TRBD2. The germline gives CDR1 LGHDT, CDR2 YNNKEL (reference sequence). The CDR3 sequence is 16 residues long. J gave up 2 bases and V 1 base, and 3 bases lay outside the gene matches. This CDR3 reads CASSQVAGGPTDTQYF. The CDR3 DNA reads as TGTGCCAGCAGCCAAGTAGCGGGAGGCCCCACAGATACGCAGTATTTT.

The rearrangement joins TRBV12-3 or TRBV12-4 to TRBJ1-1; D remains unclear. V was clipped by 3 bases and J by 7 bases, with 12 bases between them. This CDR3 is 13 amino acids long. The CDR3 region is CASSFGQDFEAFF. CDR3 nucleotides: TGTGCCAGCAGTTTTGGGCAGGACTTTGAAGCTTTCTTT.

V usage is TRBV6-2 or TRBV6-3 and J usage is TRBJ1-1, with 8 bases matching TRBD1. Germline-derived CDR1 and CDR2 are MNHEY and SVGEGT. This CDR3 is 15 amino acids long. V dropped 2 bases and J dropped 2; count of bases not matched to a gene: 4. The CDR3 sequence: CASSYPRGLNTEAFF. The DNA for the CDR3 is TGTGCCAGCAGTTACCCCAGGGGGCTTAACACTGAAGCTTTCTTT.

The chain employs TRBV5-1 and TRBJ1-2, with D possibly matching TRBD1 (6 bases). The CDR3 extends over 14 amino acids. The V gene lost 4 bases and the J gene lost 0 bases, with 10 bases spanning the gap. Germline-derived CDR1 and CDR2 are SGHRS and YFSETQ. The CDR3: CASSPTGTNYGYTF. DNA for the CDR3: TGCGCCAGCAGCCCGACAGGTACTAACTATGGCTACACCTTC.

The V and J genes are TRBV5-8 and TRBJ2-1; no definite D call. With 4 bases removed from V and 7 bases from J, the gap between germline ends came to 15 bases. The germline V gene has CDR1 SGHTS and CDR2 YDEGEE. The CDR3 covers 14 residues. The CDR3 loop reads CASSHRQNVNEQFF. The DNA of the CDR3 is TGTGCCAGCAGCCACCGCCAGAATGTGAATGAGCAGTTCTTC.

This rearrangement joins TRBV19 to TRBJ2-5; TRBD1 aligns across 8 bases. V dropped 6 bases and J dropped 1; count of bases not matched to a gene: 1. CDR1 is LNHDA, CDR2 SQIVND, per germline (reference sequence). The CDR3 sequence is 13 residues long. CDR3 sequence (DNA): TGTGCCAGTAGCGACAGGGGCCAAGAGACCCAGTACTTC. Translation gives CASSDRGQETQYF.

The chain is built from TRBV7-3 and TRBJ2-3; the D gene is possibly TRBD2 (6 bases). V lost 5 bases and J lost 0, with 15 bases in between. The CDR3 loop spans 16 amino acids. CDR1 SGHTA and CDR2 FQGTGA come from the germline V gene. Here the CDR3 DNA reads TGTGCCAGCAGCCCCTACCGGGCGGGAAGCACAGATACGCAGTATTTT. This encodes CASSPYRAGSTDTQYF.

The V call is TRBV6-5, the J call TRBJ1-2; 8 bases map to TRBD1. With 8 bases clipped from V and 2 bases from J, the junction kept 1 base outside the gene matches. The CDR3 runs to 12 residues. Germline lookup yields CDR1 MNHEY and CDR2 SVGAGI. The CDR3 is CASWTGNYGYTF. The CDR3 coding sequence is TGTGCCAGCTGGACAGGGAACTATGGCTACACCTTC.

This clone has a handful of counts. The genes are TRBV27 and TRBJ2-7; D gene ambiguous. Germline V gene lookup returns CDR1 MNHEY and CDR2 SMNVEV (reference sequence). CDR3 size: 14 residues. The germline V and J ends were trimmed by 0 bases and 2 bases, with 8 bases remaining between them. Here the CDR3 reads CASSLSKATYEQYF. Written as DNA, the CDR3 is TGTGCCAGCAGTTTATCTAAGGCCACCTACGAGCAGTACTTC.

The chain combines TRBV25-1 with TRBJ2-5; the D call may be TRBD1 or TRBD2 (7 bases each). The CDR3 runs 15 residues. V was clipped by 7 bases and J by 3 bases, with 18 bases between them. Germline V lookup: CDR1 MGHDK, CDR2 SYGVNS. The CDR3 here is CASKREGASEETQYF. For the CDR3, the DNA is TGTGCCAGCAAAAGGGAGGGGGCCTCGGAAGAGACCCAGTACTTC. The full variable domain, in which reference TRBV25-1 and TRBJ2-5 provide the parts outside the CDR3, is EADIYQTPRYLVIGTGKKITLECSQTMGHDKMYWYQQDPGMELHLIHYSYGVNSTEKGDLSSESTVSRIRTEHFPLTLESARPSHTSQYLCASKREGASEETQYFGPGTRLLVL.

This clone was counted once. V gene TRBV5-1 combines with J gene TRBJ2-1; D unclear. The CDR3 is made up of 15 amino acids. CDR1 is SGHRS and CDR2 is YFSETQ in the germline V gene. V lost 6 bases and J 3 bases, leaving 16 bases between the germline ends. The chain's CDR3 is CASTQVPGSYNEQFF. Here the CDR3 DNA reads TGCGCCAGCACCCAGGTCCCAGGTAGCTACAATGAGCAGTTCTTC.

The J gene is TRBJ2-7, the V gene TRBV19; D call uncertain. Germline assignment: CDR1 LNHDA and CDR2 SQIVND (reference sequence). The CDR3 totals 13 residues. Trimming cost V 1 base and J 7 bases, with 11 bases left between them. In nucleotides, the CDR3 is TGTGCCAGTAGTATAGGACGGAATTGGGAGCAGTACTTC. It encodes CASSIGRNWEQYF.

The chain joins TRBV6-2 or TRBV6-3 to TRBJ2-1; 10 bases are a match to TRBD2. Germline lookup yields CDR1 MNHEY and CDR2 SVGEGT. Trimming at V came to 2 bases and at J to 4 bases, leaving 8 bases not matched to a gene. This CDR3 has 17 residues. CDR3 DNA sequence: TGTGCCAGCAGTTACGCCCTAGCGGGAGTCTCTTACAATGAGCAGTTCTTC. Residues: CASSYALAGVSYNEQFF.

The genes are TRBV24-1 and TRBJ1-2; D might be TRBD1 (6 bases). Germline assignment: CDR1 KGHDR and CDR2 SFDVKD. Trimming cost V 3 bases and J 0 bases, with 13 bases left between them. The CDR3 runs 16 residues. DNA for the CDR3: TGTGCCACCAGTGATACGGACAGCGCTACTAACTATGGCTACACCTTC. Amino acid sequence: CATSDTDSATNYGYTF.

J is TRBJ1-6 and V is TRBV30; possibly TRBD1 for D (5 bases). The CDR3 contains 15 residues. Germline CDR1 GTSNPN, CDR2 SVGIG (reference sequence). Trimming removed 3 bases at V and 6 bases at J, with 15 bases between. CDR3 sequence (DNA): TGTGCCTGGAGCGTTCTCCGGGACGGTAATTCACCCCTCCACTTT. Amino acid sequence: CAWSVLRDGNSPLHF.

The rearrangement uses TRBV30 and TRBJ1-2; D is perhaps TRBD1 (6 bases). The CDR3 is 13 residues long. Germline V gives CDR1 GTSNPN, CDR2 SVGIG (reference sequence). V shed 0 bases and J shed 5 bases, with 10 bases lying between them. CDR3: CAWSVGGRYGYTF. In nucleotides, the CDR3 is TGTGCCTGGAGTGTGGGGGGCCGGTATGGCTACACCTTC.

V is TRBV5-4 and J is TRBJ2-7; D not certain. This CDR3 has 14 residues. V lost 1 base, J lost 0 bases, and 8 bases lay in between. The V gene's germline CDR1 is SGHNT and CDR2 YYREEE (reference sequence). The CDR3 nucleotides read TGTGCCAGCAGCTTGAGTTTCAACTCCTACGAGCAGTACTTC. Translation gives CASSLSFNSYEQYF.

The gene calls are TRBV19 and TRBJ1-5; D uncertain. Per germline, CDR1 LNHDA and CDR2 SQIVND (reference sequence). The CDR3 runs to 14 residues. V was trimmed by 4 bases and J by 0 bases, leaving 7 bases between them. The CDR3 loop reads CASSTPYSNQPQHF. The CDR3 DNA is TGTGCCAGTAGTACGCCGTATAGCAATCAGCCCCAGCATTTT.